This entry lists 23 T cell receptor beta chains sequenced from one sample in a study of blood T cell repertoires in COVID-19 (TCRdb year 2020). Library generation was performed with the immunoSEQ multiplex PCR assay. Not all clones reach the TCRdb copy of this immuneACCESS table, which keeps in-frame sequences only. Checked studies attribute under half of the gap to unresolved V genes and leave the rest unexplained. This sample comprises 55,000 to 75,000 clones, roughly 81% of them detected only once. Approximately 14% of the sample is in the top ten clones. Sequencing used peripheral blood. The receptors derive from an elderly man with acute or convalescent COVID-19.

The V gene is TRBV28, the J gene TRBJ2-1; TRBD2 matches at 12 bases. Losses at the gene ends were 3 bases for V and 0 bases for J; bases not matched to a gene: 15. The CDR3 runs 21 residues. The germline CDR1 and CDR2 sequences are MDHEN and SYDVKM. The CDR3 spells CASSFLGPWTSGESSYNEQFF. The CDR3 DNA reads TGTGCCAGCAGTTTCTTAGGACCTTGGACTAGCGGGGAGAGCTCCTACAATGAGCAGTTCTTC.

The chain is built from TRBV6-6 and TRBJ2-7; 8 nucleotides agree with TRBD2. This CDR3 contains 15 residues. Germline CDR1 MNHNY, CDR2 SVGAGI (reference sequence). The trim removed 2 bases at V and 2 bases at J, leaving 5 bases unmatched. The CDR3 nucleotides are TGTGCCAGCAGTTACGTTTCGGGGGGGCCCTACGAGCAGTACTTC. As protein: CASSYVSGGPYEQYF.

The gene calls are TRBV4-3 and TRBJ1-1; no clear D. Trimming removed 3 bases from V and 2 bases from J, with 10 bases in between. Germline assignment: CDR1 LGHNA and CDR2 YSLEER. The CDR3 runs to 14 residues. Here the CDR3 reads CASSQSTINTEAFF. For the CDR3, the DNA is TGCGCCAGCAGCCAGTCGACAATTAACACTGAAGCTTTCTTT.

This clone was observed at least ten times. The V call is TRBV7-3, the J call TRBJ2-2; no firm D call. Germline CDR1 reads SGHTA; CDR2 reads FQGTGA. V shed 5 bases and J shed 0 bases, with 7 bases lying between them. The CDR3 consists of 14 residues. CDR3 coding DNA: TGTGCCAGCAGCGCGATCGCGAACACCGGGGAGCTGTTTTTT. It is translated as CASSAIANTGELFF.

The chain joins TRBV7-3 to TRBJ1-5; 7 bases agree with TRBD1. Germline loops: CDR1 SGHTA, CDR2 FQGTGA. The CDR3 totals 13 residues. The junction had 2 bases not matched to a gene; V was cut back by 4 bases and J by 5 bases. The CDR3 DNA is TGTGCCAGCAGCTCTGACAGGGATCAGCCCCAGCATTTT. It specifies CASSSDRDQPQHF. The full variable domain, in which reference TRBV7-3 and TRBJ1-5 provide the parts outside the CDR3, is GAGVSQTPSNKVTEKGKYVELRCDPISGHTALYWYRQSLGQGPEFLIYFQGTGAADDSGLPNDRFFAVRPEGSVSTLKIQRTERGDSAVYLCASSSDRDQPQHFGDGTRLSIL.

This clone was seen more than once but under ten times. The chain is built from TRBV11-2 and TRBJ2-7; possible D gene TRBD2, 5 bases. There are 13 residues in the CDR3. Trimming took 3 bases from V and 2 from J, leaving 8 bases between them. Germline CDR1 and CDR2: SGHAT and FQNNGV. Here the CDR3 reads CASSFSGTYEQYF. The CDR3 DNA is TGTGCCAGCAGCTTCTCGGGAACCTACGAGCAGTACTTC.

The gene calls are TRBV5-1 and TRBJ2-1, with TRBD2 matching 9 bases. The CDR3 is 15 residues long. The V gene end was trimmed by 0 bases and the J gene end by 9 bases; junction bases not matched to a gene: 7. Germline values: CDR1 SGHRS, CDR2 YFSETQ. Here the CDR3 reads CASSLAGGGAGEQFF. The CDR3 DNA reads TGCGCCAGCAGCTTGGCCGGCGGGGGGGCCGGTGAGCAGTTCTTC. Full variable domain (outside the CDR3, taken from reference TRBV5-1 and TRBJ2-1): KAGVTQTPRYLIKTRGQQVTLSCSPISGHRSVSWYQQTPGQGLQFLFEYFSETQRNKGNFPGRFSGRQFSNSRSEMNVSTLELGDSALYLCASSLAGGGAGEQFFGPGTRLTVL.

J is TRBJ2-1 and V is TRBV7-8; 7 bases agree with TRBD2. Germline loops: CDR1 SGHVS, CDR2 FQNEAQ. J lost 8 bases, V lost 5 bases, and 9 bases had no gene match. CDR3 length: 14 amino acids. CDR3 residues: CASSEGGPRDEQFF. In DNA form, the CDR3 reads TGTGCCAGCAGCGAGGGAGGGCCGAGGGATGAGCAGTTCTTC.

The chain is built from TRBV5-8 and TRBJ2-7; 9 nucleotides align to TRBD1. Germline lookup yields CDR1 SGHTS and CDR2 YDEGEE. Trimming removed 5 bases from V and 3 bases from J; junction bases left unmatched: 6. The CDR3 has 14 residues. The CDR3 bases are TGTGCCAGCAGGAGGGGACAGGGTGGCTACGAGCAGTACTTC. Translated: CASRRGQGGYEQYF.

The chain links TRBV24-1 to TRBJ2-1; 7 nucleotides agree with TRBD2. Germline V gives CDR1 KGHDR, CDR2 SFDVKD. This CDR3 spans 22 amino acids. V was pared by 2 bases and J by 0 bases, with 21 bases of the junction left unmatched. CDR3: CATSDSTRDYSSFSSSYNEQFF. CDR3 DNA: TGTGCCACCAGTGATTCGACGCGGGACTATTCTTCTTTTTCTAGCTCCTACAATGAGCAGTTCTTC.

The chain carries TRBV9 and TRBJ2-2; 9 nucleotides line up with TRBD1. The CDR3 contains 16 residues. With V trimmed by 4 bases and J by 5 bases, 9 bases remained unmatched. CDR1 and CDR2 (germline): SGDLS, YYNGEE. The CDR3 DNA follows: TGTGCCAGCAGCCATAGGGGGACAGGGCGGACCGGGGAGCTGTTTTTT. It translates to CASSHRGTGRTGELFF.

The CDR3 protein is CATSRGQGQGVGGYTF. CDR3 coding DNA: TGTGCCACCAGCAGAGGCCAGGGGCAGGGTGTGGGTGGCTACACCTTC. The chain joins TRBV15 to TRBJ1-2; a weak D match, TRBD1 (6 bases). Trimming shortened V by 1 base and J by 7 bases, and 19 bases separated the two germline ends. Germline loops: CDR1 LNHNV, CDR2 YYDKDF (reference sequence). The CDR3 loop spans 16 amino acids.

The V gene is TRBV7-9, the J gene TRBJ1-3, with 9 bases aligning to TRBD1. After removal of 5 bases from V and 1 base from J, the junction contained 9 bases not matched to a gene. Germline CDR1 and CDR2: SEHNR and FQNEAQ (reference sequence). The CDR3 contains 17 residues. The CDR3 DNA sequence: TGTGCCAGCAGCATCGGACAGGGGCTAGTATCTGGAAACACCATATATTTT. It is translated as CASSIGQGLVSGNTIYF.

The CDR3 nucleotides are TGTGCCAGCAGCCACCCCATAGCGGGGGGACTGAGCACAGATACGCAGTATTTT. Translated, it gives CASSHPIAGGLSTDTQYF. The chain employs TRBV4-2 and TRBJ2-3; 10 bases align to TRBD2. The CDR3 sequence is 18 residues long. The V gene end was trimmed by 3 bases and the J gene end by 0 bases; junction bases not matched to a gene: 9. The germline V gene has CDR1 LGHNA and CDR2 YNFKEQ.

The CDR3 nucleotides are TGTGCCAGCAGCCAGGGACAGGGGGCCACTGAAGCTTTCTTT. Translated, it gives CASSQGQGATEAFF. V and J are TRBV9 and TRBJ1-1; 12 bases fit TRBD1. CDR1 is SGDLS, CDR2 YYNGEE, per germline. V gave up 4 bases and J gave up 4 bases; unmatched junction bases: 2. The CDR3 consists of 14 residues.

This chain joins TRBV5-4 and TRBJ2-1; tentatively, D is TRBD1 (5 bases). The CDR3 sequence is 13 residues long. V was pared by 1 base and J by 7 bases, with 9 bases between. Germline lookup yields CDR1 SGHNT and CDR2 YYREEE (reference sequence). Here the CDR3 DNA reads TGTGCCAGCAGCTTGCCAGGGTGGAATGAGCAGTTCTTC. Translating gives CASSLPGWNEQFF.

This chain connects TRBV11-2 to TRBJ2-3; possibly TRBD2 for D (6 bases). The CDR3 loop spans 15 amino acids. Trimming pared 5 bases from V and 1 base from J, leaving 13 bases between. CDR1 is SGHAT and CDR2 is FQNNGV in the germline V gene. CDR3 in amino acids: CASSPTGVRTDTQYF. CDR3 coding DNA: TGTGCCAGCAGCCCCACGGGGGTCCGCACAGATACGCAGTATTTT.

The chain links TRBV16 to TRBJ2-5; D is undetermined. Germline V gene data show CDR1 as KGHSY and CDR2 as FQNENV. V was trimmed by 0 bases and J by 0 bases, leaving 5 bases between them. The CDR3 is 14 residues long. CDR3 region: CASSQSSDQETQYF. The DNA of the CDR3 is TGTGCCAGCAGCCAATCTTCGGACCAAGAGACCCAGTACTTC.

Here the CDR3 DNA reads TGTGCCTGGAATGCCGGGACAGGGAACACTGAAGCTTTCTTT. This encodes CAWNAGTGNTEAFF. The chain links TRBV30 to TRBJ1-1; 8 positions agree with TRBD1. The CDR3 consists of 14 residues. Germline V gene data show CDR1 as GTSNPN and CDR2 as SVGIG (reference sequence). The V gene end was trimmed by 4 bases and the J gene end by 1 base; junction bases not matched to a gene: 5.

The V and J genes are TRBV27 and TRBJ1-2; no clear D. The germline CDR1 and CDR2 sequences are MNHEY and SMNVEV (reference sequence). The CDR3 loop spans 14 amino acids. V lost 5 bases to trimming and J lost 0 bases, with 10 bases between them. The CDR3 bases are TGTGCCAGCAGTAGTCTCCCAGCTAACTATGGCTACACCTTC. Translated, it gives CASSSLPANYGYTF.

The chain is built from TRBV3-1 (or the pseudogene TRBV3-2) and TRBJ1-2, with 7 bases matching TRBD1. The CDR3 is 15 residues long. The junction had 10 bases not matched to a gene; V was cut back by 1 base and J by 8 bases. CDR1 and CDR2 from the germline V gene are LGHDT and YNNKEL (reference sequence). The CDR3 reads CASSQVGERGLGYTF. The CDR3 DNA is TGTGCCAGCAGCCAAGTTGGGGAAAGGGGGCTCGGCTACACCTTC.

J is TRBJ2-5 and V is TRBV7-9, with TRBD2 matching over 10 bases. Germline CDR1 and CDR2: SEHNR and FQNEAQ (reference sequence). With 3 bases clipped from V and 3 bases from J, the junction kept 13 bases outside the gene matches. This CDR3 spans 18 amino acids. CDR3 in amino acids: CASSFAALAGGGKETQYF. DNA of the CDR3: TGTGCCAGCAGCTTCGCTGCCTTAGCGGGGGGAGGAAAAGAGACCCAGTACTTC.

The chain has TRBV5-6 and TRBJ2-5; D unclear. The CDR3 length is 14 residues. V lost 4 bases and J lost 5, with 15 bases in between. The germline gives CDR1 SGHDT, CDR2 YYEEEE. The CDR3 region has the DNA TGTGCCAGCAGCCCCACGCGAATTCCGGAGACCCAGTACTTC. This sequence encodes CASSPTRIPETQYF.